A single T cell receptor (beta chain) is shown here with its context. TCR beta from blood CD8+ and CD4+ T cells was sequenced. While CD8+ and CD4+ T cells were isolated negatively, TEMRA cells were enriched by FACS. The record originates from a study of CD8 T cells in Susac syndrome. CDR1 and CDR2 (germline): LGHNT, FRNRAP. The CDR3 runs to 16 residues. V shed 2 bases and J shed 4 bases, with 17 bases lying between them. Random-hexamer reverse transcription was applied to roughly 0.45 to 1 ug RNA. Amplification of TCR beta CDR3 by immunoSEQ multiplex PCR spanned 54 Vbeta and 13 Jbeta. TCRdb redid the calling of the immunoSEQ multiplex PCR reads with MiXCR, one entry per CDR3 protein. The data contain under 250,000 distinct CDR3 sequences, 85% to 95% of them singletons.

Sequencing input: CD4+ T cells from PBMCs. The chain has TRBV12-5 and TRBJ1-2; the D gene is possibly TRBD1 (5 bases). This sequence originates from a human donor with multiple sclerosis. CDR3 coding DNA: TGTGCTAGTGGTTTGTCAAGCTACAGGAAAGGCTATGGCTACACCTTC. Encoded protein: CASGLSSYRKGYGYTF.